These 27 T cell receptor beta chains came from one sample sequenced in a study of blood T cells in healthy people across ages. Using a J-beta primer mix together with a sample-barcoded 5' primer, a second PCR was run for roughly 6 to 12 cycles. One entry per CDR3 protein, called by TCRdb with MiXCR from the 5' RACE reads. This table has 700,000 or so distinct CDR3 sequences, around 38% appearing once. Specimen: blood. These receptors all stem from an elderly man in good health.

This clonotype has a handful of counts. The CDR3 DNA follows: TGCAGCGTTGTGGGACTAGCTAGGGATGAGCAGTACTTC. Translating it yields CSVVGLARDEQYF. This chain uses TRBV29-1 with TRBJ2-7, with 9 nucleotides matching TRBD2. Germline CDR1 is SQVTM and CDR2 is ANQGSEA. J was trimmed by 7 bases and V by 4 bases; bases with no gene match: 8. This CDR3 spans 13 amino acids.

There are a few counts of this clonotype. The chain is built from TRBV3-1 and TRBJ2-4; D not certain. The CDR3 is made up of 14 amino acids. V was cut by 0 bases and J by 7 bases, with 10 bases left in between. CDR1 is LGHDT and CDR2 is YNNKEL in the germline V gene (reference sequence). Here the CDR3 DNA reads TGTGCCAGCAGCCAAGATCCACAGAGGAACATTCAGTACTTC. Protein product: CASSQDPQRNIQYF. The whole variable domain, remainder taken from reference TRBV3-1 and TRBJ2-4, is DTAVSQTPKYLVTQMGNDKSIKCEQNLGHDTMYWYKQDSKKFLKIMFSYNNKELIINETVPNRFSPKSPDKAHLNLHINSLELGDSAVYFCASSQDPQRNIQYFGAGTRLSVL.

The chain couples TRBV3-1 to TRBJ2-4; weak D call: TRBD1 (5 bases). CDR1 is LGHDT, CDR2 YNNKEL, per germline (reference sequence). The CDR3 has 11 amino acids. The V gene lost 3 bases and the J gene lost 13 bases, with 10 bases spanning the gap. The CDR3 coding sequence is TGTGCCAGCAGCCAGGGGCTGGAGCAGTACTTC. This translates into CASSQGLEQYF.

V is TRBV28 and J is TRBJ2-3; TRBD2 might be the D (5 bases). V dropped 8 bases and J dropped 8 bases, with 14 bases sitting between them. CDR3 size: 12 residues. CDR1 MDHEN and CDR2 SYDVKM come from the germline V gene. The CDR3 is CASRGSGGTQYF. The CDR3, as DNA: TGTGCCAGCCGGGGATCCGGCGGTACGCAGTATTTT.

The rearrangement joins TRBV20-1 to TRBJ2-7; 8 bases fit TRBD1. Losses at the gene ends were 4 bases for V and 4 bases for J; bases not matched to a gene: 3. Germline CDR1 is DFQATT and CDR2 is SNEGSKA (reference sequence). This CDR3 contains 12 residues. This CDR3 reads CSATGGTYEQYF. CDR3 sequence (DNA): TGCAGTGCTACAGGGGGCACTTACGAGCAGTACTTC.

This chain joins TRBV20-1 and TRBJ2-5; 9 bases match TRBD2. The J call may be mistaken, given a closer DNA end match to TRBJ2-1. CDR3 length: 16 amino acids. CDR1 and CDR2 from the germline V gene are DFQATT and SNEGSKA (reference sequence). CDR3 sequence reads: CSALSRGLAGQETQFF. The CDR3 DNA is TGCAGTGCCCTGAGTAGGGGACTAGCAGGCCAAGAGACCCAGTTCTTC.

This clonotype has at least ten counts. The chain couples TRBV5-1 to TRBJ2-3; tentative D call: TRBD1 (5 bases). Trimming removed 4 bases from V and 0 bases from J, with 12 bases in between. The length of the CDR3 is 15 residues. CDR1 is SGHRS, CDR2 YFSETQ, per germline. DNA for the CDR3: TGCGCCAGCAGCCCTGGAAGGGGTAGCACAGATACGCAGTATTTT. Translated, it gives CASSPGRGSTDTQYF.

This chain joins TRBV3-1 and TRBJ2-1, with TRBD2 identical over 7 bases. Germline lookup yields CDR1 LGHDT and CDR2 YNNKEL (reference sequence). V trimming: 4 bases; J trimming: 4 bases; junction bases outside the gene matches: 7. There are 15 residues in the CDR3. The CDR3 reads CASSPAGLFYNEQFF. The DNA for the CDR3 is TGTGCCAGCAGCCCAGCGGGGCTCTTTTACAATGAGCAGTTCTTC.

The CDR3 DNA reads as TGTGCCATCAGTGATCGGACTAGCGGGAGAAATGAGCAGTTCTTC. Encoded protein: CAISDRTSGRNEQFF. The V call is TRBV10-3, the J call TRBJ2-1; 13 positions match TRBD2. The V gene end was trimmed by 3 bases and the J gene end by 7 bases; junction bases not matched to a gene: 3. CDR1 is ENHRY and CDR2 is SYGVKD in the germline V gene. This CDR3 is built from 15 residues.

This clonotype appeared a few times. J is TRBJ2-1 and V is TRBV10-1; D unclear. This CDR3 has 16 residues. Germline V CDR1 and CDR2: WNHNN, SYGVQD (reference sequence). The V gene lost 0 bases and the J gene lost 2 bases, with 11 bases spanning the gap. CDR3 in DNA: TGCGCCAGCAGTGAGTCGAGAGCTCCGCCCTACAATGAGCAGTTCTTC. Its protein product is CASSESRAPPYNEQFF.

V gene TRBV4-3 combines with J gene TRBJ2-1, with TRBD2 matching over 10 bases. Germline V gives CDR1 LGHNA, CDR2 YSLEER. The junction had 9 bases not matched to a gene; V was cut back by 1 base and J by 3 bases. The CDR3 is 18 residues long. CDR3 amino acids: CASSQVSSSGGLYNEQFF. The CDR3 DNA follows: TGCGCCAGCAGCCAAGTGTCTTCTAGCGGGGGCCTCTACAATGAGCAGTTCTTC.

The genes are TRBV11-2 and TRBJ2-1; D may be TRBD2 (5 bases). The CDR3 has 13 residues. Trimming pared 5 bases from V and 11 bases from J, leaving 16 bases between. Germline CDR1 and CDR2: SGHAT and FQNNGV. The CDR3 loop is CASSRTFGEQQFF. The CDR3 region has the DNA TGTGCCAGCAGCCGTACCTTTGGGGAGCAGCAGTTCTTC.

V gene TRBV27 combines with J gene TRBJ2-7; D is uncertain. Between the trimmed V and J ends, which lost 8 bases and 4 bases, there was a span of 9 bases. This CDR3 has 11 amino acids. The germline CDR1 and CDR2 sequences are MNHEY and SMNVEV (reference sequence). The CDR3 region has the DNA TGTGCCAGCTCTAACGAATACGAGCAGTACTTC. This encodes CASSNEYEQYF.

This clonotype was observed many times. The rearrangement links TRBV7-9 to TRBJ2-3, with a tentative D call TRBD1 (5 bases). The CDR3 spans 15 residues. V lost 7 bases to trimming and J lost 2 bases, with 16 bases between them. In germline, CDR1 is SEHNR, CDR2 FQNEAQ (reference sequence). CDR3 loop: CASNDQGSLTDTQYF. The CDR3 DNA is TGTGCCAGCAACGACCAGGGTAGCCTCACAGATACGCAGTATTTT.

The chain employs TRBV28 and TRBJ1-2; no clear D. Deletions cut 8 bases from V and 0 bases from J, with 10 bases between. The germline CDR1 and CDR2 sequences are MDHEN and SYDVKM. The CDR3 consists of 13 residues. CDR3 residues: CASYGHPNYGYTF. CDR3 in DNA: TGTGCCAGCTACGGCCACCCTAACTATGGCTACACCTTC.

The rearrangement uses TRBV15 and TRBJ2-7; TRBD1 matches at 9 bases. The V and J ends lost 8 bases and 3 bases, in that order; junction bases with no gene match: 11. Germline assignment: CDR1 LNHNV and CDR2 YYDKDF (reference sequence). The CDR3 totals 15 residues. Written as DNA, the CDR3 is TGTGCCACCGGGCTGGGACAGGGTGGCATCTACGAGCAGTACTTC. This translates into CATGLGQGGIYEQYF.

A word on this clonotype: A much larger clonotype is one base distant, so this may be a read error. This chain joins TRBV3-1 and TRBJ2-5; D uncertain. The ends were cut back, 7 bases at V and 11 bases at J, with 17 bases in the middle. The germline gives CDR1 LGHDT, CDR2 YNNKEL (reference sequence). The CDR3 covers 12 residues. The chain's CDR3 is CASTTLLNEQYF. The CDR3 DNA is TGTGCCAGCACTACGCTACTTAATGAGCAGTACTTC.

A note on this clonotype: The junction does not match germline at one end; this may be a read error. The rearrangement joins TRBV7-2 to TRBJ1-1, with 9 bases that match TRBD1. The germline V gene has CDR1 SGHTA and CDR2 FQGNSA. CDR3 size: 13 residues. Written as DNA, the CDR3 is TGTGCCGGCAGCAGGGACAGGGACACTGAAGCTTTCTTT. Amino acid sequence: CAGSRDRDTEAFF.

The chain has TRBV29-1 and TRBJ2-1, with TRBD1 matching 10 bases. The J call is uncertain, as TRBJ2-7 better fits the DNA end. CDR1 is SQVTM and CDR2 is ANQGSEA in the germline V gene. The CDR3 runs 13 residues. CDR3 sequence: CSVGTGGYNEQYF. CDR3 DNA sequence: TGCAGCGTTGGGACAGGGGGATACAATGAGCAGTACTTC.

The genes are TRBV9 and TRBJ2-1, with 13 positions matching TRBD2. The V gene's germline CDR1 is SGDLS and CDR2 YYNGEE. This CDR3 has 16 amino acids. Unmatched junction bases numbered 7, after V lost 2 bases and J lost 8 bases. The CDR3 nucleotides read TGTGCCAGCAGCGTTGGACTAGCGGGGGCCTCGGATGAGCAGTTCTTC. Translated: CASSVGLAGASDEQFF. Full variable domain (missing parts from reference TRBV9 and TRBJ2-1): DSGVTQTPKHLITATGQRVTLRCSPRSGDLSVYWYQQSLDQGLQFLIQYYNGEERAKGNILERFSAQQFPDLHSELNLSSLELGDSALYFCASSVGLAGASDEQFFGPGTRLTVL.

CDR3 bases: TGTGCCAGCAGCCAAGAAGGTATCGGCCGCTACTATGGCTACACCTTC. This sequence encodes CASSQEGIGRYYGYTF. This sequence joins TRBV3-1 and TRBJ1-2; D call uncertain. The germline V gene encodes CDR1 LGHDT and CDR2 YNNKEL (reference sequence). V dropped 0 bases and J dropped 3 bases, with 14 bases sitting between them. CDR3 length: 16 amino acids.

The J gene is TRBJ2-3, the V gene TRBV12-3 or TRBV12-4; perhaps TRBD1 as D (6 bases). The CDR3 runs 15 residues. V was cut by 2 bases and J by 4 bases, with 13 bases left in between. DNA for the CDR3: TGTGCCAGCAGTTTATATTTACAGGGCGCAGATACGCAGTATTTT. Its protein product is CASSLYLQGADTQYF.

The chain couples TRBV28 to TRBJ1-2, with D possibly being TRBD1 (6 bases). This CDR3 spans 14 amino acids. Germline CDR1 MDHEN, CDR2 SYDVKM. V lost 3 bases, J lost 3 bases, and 11 bases lay in between. CDR3 DNA sequence: TGTGCCAGCAGTTTTTGGGGGGCAGACTATGGCTACACCTTC. This gives the protein CASSFWGADYGYTF.

Ten or more counts support this clonotype. This chain joins TRBV7-2 and TRBJ2-5, with 8 bases aligning to TRBD2. With 1 base clipped from V and 1 base from J, the junction kept 5 bases outside the gene matches. The CDR3 loop spans 16 amino acids. Germline V gene lookup returns CDR1 SGHTA and CDR2 FQGNSA. CDR3 nucleotide sequence: TGTGCCAGCAGCTTAGGTCGGGGGGGTCTCCAAGAGACCCAGTACTTC. Translating it yields CASSLGRGGLQETQYF.

The rearrangement links TRBV7-2 to TRBJ2-1; TRBD2 matches 11 bases. V was clipped by 6 bases and J by 1 base; unmatched bases: 5. From germline, CDR1 is SGHTA and CDR2 FQGNSA. This CDR3 is 16 amino acids long. The CDR3 DNA reads TGTGCCAGCAGGGTTAGCGGGAGGGGTTCCTACAATGAGCAGTTCTTC. It encodes CASRVSGRGSYNEQFF. Full variable domain (remainder filled in from reference TRBV7-2 and TRBJ2-1): GAGVSQSPSNKVTEKGKDVELRCDPISGHTALYWYRQSLGQGLEFLIYFQGNSAPDKSGLPSDRFSAERTGGSVSTLTIQRTQQEDSAVYLCASRVSGRGSYNEQFFGPGTRLTVL.

This clonotype was seen only a few times. The V gene is TRBV6-5, the J gene TRBJ1-2; 8 bases match TRBD1. V was pared by 6 bases and J by 2 bases, with 2 bases of the junction left unmatched. CDR3 length equals 13 residues. Germline V CDR1 and CDR2: MNHEY, SVGAGI. CDR3 amino acids: CASRRDRNYGYTF. The CDR3 DNA is TGTGCCAGCAGGAGGGACAGGAACTATGGCTACACCTTC.

This clonotype was detected only a few times. The chain uses TRBV7-2 and TRBJ2-7; D possibly matches TRBD1 or TRBD2 (7 bases each). V was cut by 2 bases and J by 0 bases, with 14 bases left in between. The CDR3 extends over 16 amino acids. CDR1 SGHTA and CDR2 FQGNSA come from the germline V gene. The CDR3 sequence is CASSLISGDSSYEQYF. CDR3 DNA: TGTGCCAGCAGCTTAATCAGCGGGGACAGCTCCTACGAGCAGTACTTC.